The rows below give T cell receptor beta chains drawn from one sample of a study of ipilimumab plus nivolumab after autologous stem cell transplantation. The protocol was immunoSEQ multiplex PCR, while the TCRdb copy is restricted to in-frame clones and leaves out a portion. The sample lists some 3,000 clones, approximately 80% occurring once. Sequenced here: PBMCs, sampled in a trial of ipilimumab plus nivolumab as post-transplant consolidation. The origin of the receptors is a male donor with multiple myeloma. CDR3s include the opening cysteine and the closing phenylalanine or tryptophan. The order of the fields is D gene, J gene, clone size, V gene, CDR3 protein, CDR3 DNA. A D gene is named only where the DNA matches it firmly. The size of a clone is reported for some rows only, either as once, few or many, or as a class for expanded clones.

d_gene: NA; j_gene: TRBJ2-7; abundance: NA; v_gene: TRBV10-3; CDR3aa: CAIRGPGGYEQYF; CDR3nt: TGTGCCATCCGTGGACCCGGTGGCTACGAGCAGTACTTC
d_gene: TRBD2; j_gene: TRBJ2-7; abundance: NA; v_gene: TRBV29-1; CDR3aa: CSVQRGAYEQYF; CDR3nt: TGCAGCGTTCAGCGGGGAGCCTACGAGCAGTACTTC
d_gene: NA; j_gene: TRBJ2-7; abundance: NA; v_gene: TRBV6-1; CDR3aa: CASTIQGSSYEQYF; CDR3nt: TGTGCCAGCACAATCCAGGGGTCCTCCTACGAGCAGTACTTC
d_gene: TRBD1; j_gene: TRBJ2-3; abundance: NA; v_gene: TRBV7-9; CDR3aa: CASSLGQGTDTQYF; CDR3nt: TGTGCCAGCAGCTTGGGACAGGGCACAGATACGCAGTATTTT
d_gene: NA; j_gene: TRBJ1-1; abundance: NA; v_gene: TRBV7-2; CDR3aa: CASTNEVGTEAFF; CDR3nt: TGTGCCAGCACCAATGAAGTGGGCACTGAAGCTTTCTTT
d_gene: NA; j_gene: TRBJ2-5; abundance: once; v_gene: TRBV29-1; CDR3aa: CSVEWWGLRETQYF; CDR3nt: TGCAGCGTTGAATGGTGGGGGCTTAGGGAGACCCAGTACTTC
d_gene: NA; j_gene: TRBJ2-5; abundance: NA; v_gene: TRBV7-6; CDR3aa: CASSYRQQETQYF; CDR3nt: TGTGCCAGCAGCTACAGACAGCAAGAGACCCAGTACTTC
d_gene: NA; j_gene: TRBJ1-4; abundance: once; v_gene: TRBV27; CDR3aa: CASSLRKDTNEKLFF; CDR3nt: TGTGCCAGCAGTTTGCGAAAGGACACTAATGAAAAACTGTTTTTT
d_gene: TRBD2; j_gene: TRBJ2-7; abundance: NA; v_gene: TRBV7-9; CDR3aa: CASSLSGGTSYEQYF; CDR3nt: TGTGCCAGCAGCCTCTCGGGGGGTACCTCCTACGAGCAGTACTTC
d_gene: TRBD1; j_gene: TRBJ1-1; abundance: NA; v_gene: TRBV5-5; CDR3aa: CASSPGQGLMNTEAFF; CDR3nt: TGTGCCAGCAGCCCAGGACAGGGCCTGATGAACACTGAAGCTTTCTTT
d_gene: NA; j_gene: TRBJ1-5; abundance: NA; v_gene: TRBV2; CDR3aa: CASSVFSNQPQHF; CDR3nt: TGTGCCAGCAGTGTGTTTAGCAATCAGCCCCAGCATTTT
d_gene: NA; j_gene: TRBJ2-7; abundance: NA; v_gene: TRBV10-3; CDR3aa: CAISNLGYEQYF; CDR3nt: TGTGCCATCAGTAACCTTGGGTACGAGCAGTACTTC
d_gene: NA; j_gene: TRBJ1-6; abundance: NA; v_gene: TRBV18; CDR3aa: CASSQKLPAGGNSPLHF; CDR3nt: TGTGCCAGCTCCCAAAAGTTGCCAGCCGGGGGTAATTCACCCCTCCACTTT
d_gene: NA; j_gene: TRBJ2-1; abundance: NA; v_gene: TRBV19; CDR3aa: CASSITGTPYNEQFF; CDR3nt: TGTGCCAGTAGTATAACTGGGACACCTTACAATGAGCAGTTCTTC
d_gene: NA; j_gene: TRBJ2-2; abundance: NA; v_gene: TRBV5-1; CDR3aa: CASSPPRNTGELFF; CDR3nt: TGCGCCAGCAGCCCCCCCCGTAACACCGGGGAGCTGTTTTTT
d_gene: TRBD1; j_gene: TRBJ2-5; abundance: NA; v_gene: TRBV15; CDR3aa: CATSSDRGGETQYF; CDR3nt: TGTGCCACCAGCAGCGACAGGGGTGGCGAGACCCAGTACTTC
d_gene: NA; j_gene: TRBJ2-5; abundance: NA; v_gene: TRBV11-3; CDR3aa: CASSLVGETQYF; CDR3nt: TGTGCCAGCAGCTTAGTTGGGGAGACCCAGTACTTC
d_gene: NA; j_gene: TRBJ1-6; abundance: NA; v_gene: TRBV18; CDR3aa: CASSPGIGVSPLHF; CDR3nt: TGTGCCAGCTCACCGGGCATCGGTGTTTCACCCCTCCACTTT
d_gene: TRBD1; j_gene: TRBJ2-1; abundance: NA; v_gene: TRBV10-3; CDR3aa: CAISAPKTNRGSNEQFF; CDR3nt: TGTGCCATCAGTGCACCAAAAACGAACAGGGGTTCCAATGAGCAGTTCTTC
d_gene: NA; j_gene: TRBJ1-2; abundance: NA; v_gene: TRBV28; CDR3aa: CASSWDSGYTF; CDR3nt: TGTGCCAGCAGTTGGGACTCGGGCTACACCTTC
d_gene: TRBD2; j_gene: TRBJ2-1; abundance: NA; v_gene: TRBV6-5; CDR3aa: CASSSISGRAHNEQFF; CDR3nt: TGTGCCAGCAGTTCCATTAGCGGGCGGGCGCACAATGAGCAGTTCTTC
d_gene: NA; j_gene: TRBJ1-2; abundance: NA; v_gene: TRBV6-1; CDR3aa: CASSEWRVGSGGYTF; CDR3nt: TGTGCCAGCAGTGAATGGAGGGTGGGTTCCGGCGGCTACACCTTC
d_gene: NA; j_gene: TRBJ2-3; abundance: NA; v_gene: TRBV6-1; CDR3aa: CATGPGRTSTDTQYF; CDR3nt: TGTGCCACCGGTCCGGGACGGACTAGCACAGATACGCAGTATTTT
d_gene: NA; j_gene: TRBJ2-7; abundance: NA; v_gene: TRBV7-2; CDR3aa: CASSSSGTPLYEQYF; CDR3nt: TGCGCCAGCAGCTCATCCGGGACTCCCTTGTACGAGCAGTACTTC
d_gene: NA; j_gene: TRBJ2-1; abundance: few; v_gene: TRBV7-9; CDR3aa: CASSLSNAPVDEQFF; CDR3nt: TGTGCCAGCAGCTTAAGCAACGCGCCGGTAGATGAGCAGTTCTTC
d_gene: NA; j_gene: TRBJ1-1; abundance: NA; v_gene: TRBV10-1; CDR3aa: CASSESPLGVRKAFF; CDR3nt: TGCGCCAGCAGTGAGAGCCCCCTCGGGGTCCGCAAGGCTTTCTTT
d_gene: NA; j_gene: TRBJ2-3; abundance: NA; v_gene: TRBV20-1; CDR3aa: CSAMSRDTQYF; CDR3nt: TGCAGTGCTATGTCCCGTGATACGCAGTATTTT
d_gene: NA; j_gene: TRBJ2-3; abundance: NA; v_gene: TRBV11-3; CDR3aa: CASSLRQGDTDTQYF; CDR3nt: TGTGCCAGCAGCTTAAGACAAGGAGACACAGATACGCAGTATTTT
d_gene: TRBD2; j_gene: TRBJ2-1; abundance: few; v_gene: TRBV4-2; CDR3aa: CASSPIAGGLNEQFF; CDR3nt: TGTGCCAGCAGCCCCATAGCGGGGGGGCTAAATGAGCAGTTCTTC